What follows describes a single T cell receptor (beta chain). Its antigen is as yet unknown. The J segment lost 3 bases and the V segment lost 6 bases, leaving 6 bases of the junction unmatched. CDR3 length: 14 amino acids. Germline V lookup: CDR1 MGHDK, CDR2 SYGVNS. This sample is part of a study of T cell responses to AZD1222 COVID-19 vaccine. Broader study findings: Researchers took repertoire samples only after the peak T cell response had come.

The method was immunoSEQ multiplex PCR; TCRdb's version includes in-frame clones alone and lacks a portion of them. The sample consists of about 81,000 clones, approximately 90% of them appearing once. The receptor's source is an adult who received the AZD1222 COVID-19 vaccine. The specimen comprised peripheral blood, sampled 28 days after the second AZD1222 dose. The chain carries TRBV25-1 and TRBJ2-7, with 9 bases identical to TRBD1. The CDR3 region is CASRGDRALYEQYF. CDR3 coding DNA: TGTGCCAGCAGGGGGGACAGGGCCCTCTACGAGCAGTACTTC.